This T cell receptor (beta chain) was obtained from a study of T cells after yellow fever vaccination. Whole-study results and caveats: Clones that expanded after primary vaccination mostly reappeared after the booster (96% CD4, about 89% CD8).

TCRdb reprocessed the 5' RACE reads via MiXCR and lists one record per CDR3 protein. In the table there are fewer than 350,000 distinct CDR3 sequences, more than 3% of which are singletons. Trimming at V came to 6 bases and at J to 1 base, leaving 4 bases not matched to a gene. This CDR3 is 15 amino acids long. CDR1 MNHEY and CDR2 SVGEGT come from the germline V gene. In its sample, this clonotype was seen many times. Its antigen is unidentified. The specimen was PBMCs, collected on the day of the yellow fever booster vaccination. This chain joins TRBV6-2 or TRBV6-3 and TRBJ2-7; 12 bases align to TRBD2. The TCR originated in a man between 18 and 35 years old who received the YFV17D yellow fever vaccine. CDR3 bases: TGTGCCAGCAGCGGAGGGACTAGCGGGTCCTACGAGCAGTACTTC. It yields the protein CASSGGTSGSYEQYF.